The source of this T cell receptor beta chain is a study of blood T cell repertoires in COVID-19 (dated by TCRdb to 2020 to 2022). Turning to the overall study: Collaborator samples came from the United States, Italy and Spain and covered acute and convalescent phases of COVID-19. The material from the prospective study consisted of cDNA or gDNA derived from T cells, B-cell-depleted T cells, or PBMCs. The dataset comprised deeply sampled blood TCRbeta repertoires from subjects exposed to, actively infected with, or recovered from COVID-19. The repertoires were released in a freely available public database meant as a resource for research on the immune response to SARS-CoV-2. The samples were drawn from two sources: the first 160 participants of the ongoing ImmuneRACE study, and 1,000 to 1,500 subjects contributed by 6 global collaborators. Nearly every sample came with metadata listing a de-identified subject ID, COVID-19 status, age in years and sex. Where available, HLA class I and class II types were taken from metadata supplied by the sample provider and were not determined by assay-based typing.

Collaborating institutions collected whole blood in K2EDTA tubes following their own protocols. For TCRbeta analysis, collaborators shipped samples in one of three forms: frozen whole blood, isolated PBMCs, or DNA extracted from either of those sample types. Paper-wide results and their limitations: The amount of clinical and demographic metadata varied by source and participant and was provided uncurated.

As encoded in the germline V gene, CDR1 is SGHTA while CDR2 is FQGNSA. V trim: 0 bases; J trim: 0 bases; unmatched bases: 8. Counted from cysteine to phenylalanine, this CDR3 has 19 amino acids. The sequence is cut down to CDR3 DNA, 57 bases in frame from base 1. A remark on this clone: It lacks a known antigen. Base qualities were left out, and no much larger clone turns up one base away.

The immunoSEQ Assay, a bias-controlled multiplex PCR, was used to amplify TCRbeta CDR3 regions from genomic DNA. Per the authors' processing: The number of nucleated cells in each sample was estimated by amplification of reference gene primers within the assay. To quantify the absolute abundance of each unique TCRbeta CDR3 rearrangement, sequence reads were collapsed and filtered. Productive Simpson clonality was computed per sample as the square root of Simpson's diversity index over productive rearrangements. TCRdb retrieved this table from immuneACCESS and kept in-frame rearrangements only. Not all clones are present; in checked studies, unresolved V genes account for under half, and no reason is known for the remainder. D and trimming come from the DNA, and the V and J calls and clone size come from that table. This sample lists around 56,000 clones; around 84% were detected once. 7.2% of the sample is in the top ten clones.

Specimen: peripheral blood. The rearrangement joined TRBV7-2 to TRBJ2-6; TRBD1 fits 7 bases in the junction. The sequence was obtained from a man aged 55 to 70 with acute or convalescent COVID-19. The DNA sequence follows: TGTGCCAGCAGCTTAGCGACACTCGCAGGGGGCTCTGGGGCCAACGTCCTGACTTTC. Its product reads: CASSLATLAGGSGANVLTF. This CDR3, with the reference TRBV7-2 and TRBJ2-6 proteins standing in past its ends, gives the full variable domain GAGVSQSPSNKVTEKGKDVELRCDPISGHTALYWYRQSLGQGLEFLIYFQGNSAPDKSGLPSDRFSAERTGGSVSTLTIQRTQQEDSAVYLCASSLATLAGGSGANVLTFGAGSRLTVL.